The 23 T cell receptor beta chains reported below all come from one sample, sequenced in a study of blood T cells in healthy people across ages. Alongside a J-beta primer mix, a sample-barcoded 5' primer served in a second PCR lasting roughly 7 to 11 cycles. From the 5' RACE reads, TCRdb called clonotypes with MiXCR, one entry per CDR3 protein. Of about 1 million distinct CDR3 sequences in the sample, roughly 45% are singletons; the top ten hold about 19%. Sequencing used blood. These receptors all come from an older woman in good health.

This clonotype was counted only a few times. The genes are TRBV5-1 and TRBJ2-7; D is unresolved. The CDR3 sequence is 13 residues long. From germline, CDR1 is SGHRS and CDR2 YFSETQ. Trimming took 4 bases from V and 0 from J, leaving 8 bases between them. In DNA, the CDR3 is TGCGCCAGCAGCCACGACACCTCCTACGAGCAGTACTTC. Its translation: CASSHDTSYEQYF.

This clonotype is a singleton in its sample. For the CDR3, the DNA is TGTGCCAGCAGTGAATGGGGCGGGCTTGGGGCCTCCAGCGAGCAGTACTTC. Protein: CASSEWGGLGASSEQYF. The V and J genes are TRBV25-1 and TRBJ2-7, with D perhaps assigned TRBD1 or TRBD2 (5 bases each). Germline assignment: CDR1 MGHDK and CDR2 SYGVNS. The CDR3 is 17 residues long. Trimming removed 1 base from V and 6 bases from J, with 22 bases in between.

In this sample, this clonotype turned up a few times. The chain is built from TRBV4-2 and TRBJ2-7; D may match TRBD1 or TRBD2 (5 bases each). The CDR3 contains 15 residues. V lost 0 bases and J 0 bases, leaving 9 bases between the germline ends. CDR1 is LGHNA, CDR2 YNFKEQ, per germline. The CDR3 DNA sequence: TGTGCCAGCAGCCAAGAGAGGGACCACTCCTACGAGCAGTACTTC. Translating it yields CASSQERDHSYEQYF.

This clonotype was seen a handful of times. This rearrangement joins TRBV4-1 to TRBJ2-6, with D hard to call. V was trimmed by 0 bases and J by 0 bases, leaving 12 bases between them. CDR1 and CDR2 from the germline V gene are MGHRA and YSYEKL. The CDR3 covers 18 residues. The CDR3 region is CASSQDSTESSGANVLTF. The CDR3 bases are TGCGCCAGCAGCCAAGATTCTACGGAAAGCTCTGGGGCCAACGTCCTGACTTTC.

In this sample, this clonotype turned up a few times. The rearrangement links TRBV29-1 to TRBJ2-7, with D unclear. V was clipped by 6 bases and J by 4 bases, with 16 bases between them. The CDR3 totals 13 residues. CDR1 SQVTM and CDR2 ANQGSEA come from the germline V gene. Written as DNA, the CDR3 is TGCAGCGTCCGTTCCGGTGTTGAGTACGAGCAGTACTTC. Protein sequence: CSVRSGVEYEQYF.

Only one count was recorded for this clonotype. V gene TRBV10-3 combines with J gene TRBJ2-5, with no clear D. The CDR3 has 13 residues. Germline CDR1 and CDR2: ENHRY and SYGVKD. Trimming took 3 bases from V and 2 from J, leaving 7 bases between them. The CDR3 DNA sequence: TGTGCCATCAGTGACAACAGTCAAGAGACCCAGTACTTC. Translating it yields CAISDNSQETQYF.

This sequence joins TRBV20-1 and TRBJ2-3; no reliable D call. The CDR3 runs 15 residues. Trimming stripped 5 bases from V and 8 bases from J, with 23 bases between. The germline CDR1 and CDR2 sequences are DFQATT and SNEGSKA (reference sequence). The CDR3 DNA reads TGCAGTGCTTCCGAATGGGGTCTGGGTTTAAGTACGCAGTATTTT. It is translated as CSASEWGLGLSTQYF.

This clonotype has more than one count but fewer than ten. CDR3 nucleotide sequence: TGTGCCAGCAGTTACAGGGTAGGAGACTATGGCTACACCTTC. Translation gives CASSYRVGDYGYTF. This chain uses TRBV6-5 with TRBJ1-2; the D is unclear. Trimming took 2 bases from V and 3 from J, leaving 10 bases between them. Germline V gene data show CDR1 as MNHEY and CDR2 as SVGAGI. The CDR3 totals 14 residues.

This clonotype came up a few times. The rearrangement links TRBV28 to TRBJ2-7; D is possibly TRBD1 or TRBD2 (5 bases each). From germline, CDR1 is MDHEN and CDR2 SYDVKM. CDR3 length: 17 residues. With 6 bases removed from V and 3 bases from J, the gap between germline ends came to 24 bases. CDR3 region: CASSPGPTRHRFYEQYF. The CDR3 bases are TGTGCCAGCAGCCCGGGACCCACTCGTCATAGGTTCTACGAGCAGTACTTC.

V and J are TRBV28 and TRBJ1-2; D is ambiguous. This CDR3 comprises 11 residues. Germline CDR1 MDHEN, CDR2 SYDVKM. V lost 11 bases, J lost 7 bases, and 14 bases lay in between. Here the CDR3 DNA reads TGTGCCGTCCGGGGAGGGTCTGGCTACACCTTC. It codes for CAVRGGSGYTF.

The chain joins TRBV2 to TRBJ1-2; TRBD1 matches at 8 bases. Trimming took 3 bases from V and 6 from J; bases not matched to a gene: 9. Germline CDR1 SNHLY, CDR2 FYNNEI. CDR3 size: 15 residues. CDR3 protein: CASSEDRAPSDGYTF. The CDR3 DNA reads TGTGCCAGCAGTGAGGACAGGGCGCCGAGCGATGGCTACACCTTC.

This clonotype has only a few counts. The chain couples TRBV9 to TRBJ1-5; D might be TRBD1 (6 bases). Germline V gene data show CDR1 as SGDLS and CDR2 as YYNGEE. The CDR3 runs 14 residues. Trimming took 3 bases from V and 7 from J, leaving 14 bases between them. The CDR3 protein is CASSERGSGQPQHF. DNA for the CDR3: TGTGCCAGCAGCGAAAGGGGGTCGGGGCAGCCCCAGCATTTT.

The rearrangement joins TRBV7-6 to TRBJ2-5, with TRBD1 as a possible D gene (6 bases). Germline V CDR1 and CDR2: SGHVS, FNYEAQ. Between the trimmed V and J ends, which lost 6 bases and 0 bases, there was a span of 26 bases. The CDR3 sequence is 19 residues long. In DNA form, the CDR3 reads TGTGCCAGCAGATCCGTTGGGTCACCCAAGAGGGGGTACCAAGAGACCCAGTACTTC. It encodes CASRSVGSPKRGYQETQYF.

This clonotype was counted only a few times. This chain uses TRBV7-2 with TRBJ1-5; 9 bases agree with TRBD1. CDR1 and CDR2 (germline): SGHTA, FQGNSA. The CDR3 length is 14 residues. Trimming took 2 bases from V and 7 from J; bases not matched to a gene: 3. CDR3 amino acids: CASSLRTGDQPQHF. In nucleotides, the CDR3 is TGTGCCAGCAGCTTAAGGACAGGGGACCAGCCCCAGCATTTT.

The chain combines TRBV7-9 with TRBJ2-4; no firm D call. The DNA end lines up better with TRBJ2-7; the J call may be wrong. This CDR3 is 15 amino acids long. Germline V gene sequence: CDR1 SEHNR, CDR2 FQNEAQ (reference sequence). The CDR3 DNA sequence: TGTGCCAGCAGCTTAGCGTCGGAGAGTGCCTACGAGCAGTACTTC. It codes for CASSLASESAYEQYF.

The table lists this clonotype with a few counts. The V gene is TRBV29-1, the J gene TRBJ1-2, with 10 bases aligning to TRBD1. Germline CDR1 and CDR2: SQVTM and ANQGSEA. Trimming removed 5 bases from V and 12 bases from J; junction bases left unmatched: 3. This CDR3 has 10 residues. In DNA, the CDR3 is TGCAGCGTTCGGACAGGGGGTAACACCTTC. Translation: CSVRTGGNTF. The variable domain in full, completed from reference TRBV29-1 and TRBJ1-2, reads SAVISQKPSRDICQRGTSLTIQCQVDSQVTMMFWYRQQPGQSLTLIATANQGSEATYESGFVIDKFPISRPNLTFSTLTVSNMSPEDSSIYLCSVRTGGNTFGSGTRLTVV.

This clonotype has a handful of counts. The chain has TRBV6-5 and TRBJ2-1; 9 bases are shared with TRBD2. The CDR3 has 14 residues. Germline V gene data show CDR1 as MNHEY and CDR2 as SVGAGI. Losses at the gene ends were 5 bases for V and 7 bases for J; bases not matched to a gene: 6. The CDR3 DNA reads as TGTGCCAGCAGTATAGCGGGAGCAAGGAATGAGCAGTTCTTC. This encodes CASSIAGARNEQFF.

The chain recombines TRBV5-1 with TRBJ1-5, with a possible D match to TRBD1 (6 bases). Germline V gene sequence: CDR1 SGHRS, CDR2 YFSETQ. The CDR3 is 14 residues long. V was clipped by 3 bases and J by 7 bases, with 14 bases between them. The CDR3 here is CASSSGGQGQPQHF. The CDR3 nucleotides are TGCGCCAGCAGCTCGGGGGGGCAGGGACAGCCCCAGCATTTT. The full variable domain, with the rest looked up from reference TRBV5-1 and TRBJ1-5, is KAGVTQTPRYLIKTRGQQVTLSCSPISGHRSVSWYQQTPGQGLQFLFEYFSETQRNKGNFPGRFSGRQFSNSRSEMNVSTLELGDSALYLCASSSGGQGQPQHFGDGTRLSIL.

In its sample, this clonotype was seen a few times. The chain has TRBV27 and TRBJ2-3; 8 bases are shared with TRBD1. The ends lost 10 bases at V and 5 bases at J; junction bases unmatched: 14. CDR3 size: 15 residues. CDR1 and CDR2 (germline): MNHEY, SMNVEV (reference sequence). The CDR3 is CATRDRGRPGDTQYF. The CDR3 DNA reads TGTGCCACCCGTGACAGGGGCAGACCAGGAGATACGCAGTATTTT.

This clonotype was seen just once. This chain uses TRBV11-2 with TRBJ2-3, with 9 positions matching TRBD2. V lost 5 bases and J lost 3; bases outside the gene matches: 6. This CDR3 comprises 15 residues. Germline assignment: CDR1 SGHAT and CDR2 FQNNGV. The CDR3 sequence: CASSTWAGGTDTQYF. CDR3 in DNA: TGTGCCAGCAGCACTTGGGCGGGAGGGACAGATACGCAGTATTTT.

The CDR3 sequence: CASSLERGDYGYTF. In DNA form, the CDR3 reads TGTGCCAGCAGTTTGGAAAGGGGGGACTATGGCTACACCTTC. This chain links TRBV12-3 or TRBV12-4 with TRBJ1-2, with D possibly being TRBD1 (6 bases). V lost 3 bases and J lost 3, with 11 bases in between. CDR3 size: 14 residues.

The J gene is TRBJ2-1, the V gene TRBV4-1; no definite D call. This CDR3 contains 14 residues. Germline loops: CDR1 MGHRA, CDR2 YSYEKL. Trimming stripped 1 base from V and 7 bases from J, with 11 bases between. The CDR3 reads CASSQGETLNEQFF. CDR3 bases: TGCGCCAGCAGCCAAGGGGAAACCCTGAATGAGCAGTTCTTC.

This rearrangement joins TRBV7-9 to TRBJ2-7; TRBD2 is a possible D gene (5 bases). Germline V gene data show CDR1 as SEHNR and CDR2 as FQNEAQ (reference sequence). The CDR3 runs to 12 residues. Trimming cost V 6 bases and J 5 bases, with 11 bases left between them. CDR3 in amino acids: CASRGAWDEQYF. The CDR3 coding sequence is TGTGCCAGCAGGGGAGCGTGGGACGAGCAGTACTTC. The full variable domain, with the rest looked up from reference TRBV7-9 and TRBJ2-7, is DTGVSQNPRHKITKRGQNVTFRCDPISEHNRLYWYRQTLGQGPEFLTYFQNEAQLEKSRLLSDRFSAERPKGSFSTLEIQRTEQGDSAMYLCASRGAWDEQYFGPGTRLTVT.